The rows below give T cell receptor beta chains drawn from one sample of a study of CD8 T cells in ankylosing spondylitis. Using its own MiXCR run on the 5' RACE reads, TCRdb lists one record per CDR3 protein. In the table there are a few hundred thousand distinct CDR3 sequences, 20% to 25% of which are singletons. The sequencing input was blood, either unsorted or a sorted T cell fraction (not recorded which). The receptor set was obtained from a male donor with ankylosing spondylitis. CDR3s include the opening cysteine and the closing phenylalanine or tryptophan.

cdr3_aa,j_call,v_call
CASKVPGELFF,TRBJ2-2,TRBV2
CSVRELVNEQFF,TRBJ2-1,TRBV29-1
CASSFAGVQETQYF,TRBJ2-5,TRBV5-1
CASSLVPGTEQETQYF,TRBJ2-5,TRBV7-9
CASYSEGGSSYNEQFF,TRBJ2-1,TRBV28
CASSYLASNTGELFF,TRBJ2-2,TRBV11-2
CASSDRGSLYNEQFF,TRBJ2-1,TRBV2
CSATRDRSTDTQYF,TRBJ2-3,TRBV20-1
CSATSWTAEVNTEAFF,TRBJ1-1,TRBV20-1
CARSWESGVAFF,TRBJ1-1,TRBV12-3/TRBV12-4
CASSLVTSAADTQYF,TRBJ2-3,TRBV7-2
CASSSSPLAGGAYEQYF,TRBJ2-7,TRBV5-1
CSATRQSTAEAFF,TRBJ1-1,TRBV20-1
CASSLGGQGAINYGYTF,TRBJ1-2,TRBV7-2
CSADRDYGYTF,TRBJ1-2,TRBV29-1
CAWSALLAGNEQFF,TRBJ2-1,TRBV30
CSAPSATQTYNEQFF,TRBJ2-1,TRBV20-1
CASSYGSGQETQYF,TRBJ2-5,TRBV6-5